The entry that follows covers one TCR beta chain sequence. Its antigen is not identified. The PCR employed 60 Vbeta primers together with 13 Jbeta primers. Data came from immunoSEQ multiplex PCR; TCRdb stores just in-frame clones and leaves some out. Among fewer than 250,000 clones, roughly four fifths were seen once, and the ten largest hold just over 1.4%. At collection, donors were nominally healthy, but unrecorded immune exposures were probable. The data are from a study of cytomegalovirus exposure and HLA in healthy donors. Whole-study findings and limits: Productive status was seen about 87% or about 30% of the time for most TCR beta V segments in an earlier analysis. In all likelihood, a cluster of highly shared sequence variants was a sequencing artifact.

The CDR3 is 18 amino acids. CDR1 is SGHRS and CDR2 is YFSETQ in the germline V gene. V shed 2 bases and J shed 1 base, with 18 bases lying between them. The sequenced sample consisted of PBMCs. The TCR originated in a girl aged 10 to 17 in good health and CMV-seronegative. This chain uses TRBV5-1 with TRBJ2-2, with a possible D match to TRBD1 (5 bases). The CDR3, as DNA: TGCGCCAGCAGCTTCATCACAGGTCGTCCGTGGAACACCGGGGAGCTGTTTTTT. This encodes CASSFITGRPWNTGELFF.